The 20 T cell receptor beta chains presented below share a single source sample, sequenced in a study of blood T cell repertoires in COVID-19. Only in-frame clones appear in the TCRdb table, and some are missing; sequencing was by immunoSEQ multiplex PCR. The repertoire holds around 240,000 clones, with about 80% as singletons. Sample: peripheral blood. The receptors derive from a woman of 80 years or more with acute or convalescent COVID-19.

This clone has more than one count but fewer than ten. The gene calls are TRBV5-4 and TRBJ1-1, with 7 bases matching TRBD1. The germline V gene has CDR1 SGHNT and CDR2 YYREEE (reference sequence). The V gene end was trimmed by 1 base and the J gene end by 3 bases; junction bases not matched to a gene: 6. The CDR3 contains 15 residues. This CDR3 is CASSLLQGGHTEAFF. As DNA, the CDR3 is TGTGCCAGCAGCTTGTTGCAGGGGGGCCACACTGAAGCTTTCTTT.

The chain couples TRBV14 to TRBJ2-5; tentative D call: TRBD1 (6 bases). Trimming left V 1 base short and J 2 bases short, with 14 bases between. The CDR3 length is 16 residues. The germline V gene has CDR1 SGHDN and CDR2 FVKESK. The CDR3: CASSQGSRGSQETQYF. CDR3 in DNA: TGTGCCAGCAGCCAAGGATCCAGGGGATCGCAAGAGACCCAGTACTTC.

In regard to this clone: Other DNA sequences from this sample encode an identical CDR3 as well. The chain employs TRBV7-9 and TRBJ2-5; D may be TRBD2 (5 bases). Germline lookup yields CDR1 SEHNR and CDR2 FQNEAQ (reference sequence). CDR3 length: 12 amino acids. Trimming took off 4 bases at V and 2 bases at J, with 5 bases between the two ends. The CDR3 spells CASSSGQETQYF. The DNA of the CDR3 is TGTGCCAGCAGCTCGGGGCAAGAGACCCAGTACTTC.

The chain links TRBV7-9 to TRBJ2-5; 7 nucleotides agree with TRBD1. The CDR3 is made up of 16 amino acids. CDR1 SEHNR and CDR2 FQNEAQ come from the germline V gene (reference sequence). After removal of 1 base from V and 3 bases from J, the junction contained 8 bases not matched to a gene. This CDR3 is CASSLDLGTEKETQYF. CDR3 in DNA: TGTGCCAGCAGCTTAGACCTCGGGACAGAAAAAGAGACCCAGTACTTC.

V usage is TRBV19 and J usage is TRBJ2-1; 11 positions agree with TRBD2. V dropped 3 bases and J dropped 2; count of bases not matched to a gene: 12. Germline CDR1 and CDR2: LNHDA and SQIVND (reference sequence). The CDR3 spans 19 residues. The CDR3: CASSIQGGSGRAPYNEQFF. Written as DNA, the CDR3 is TGTGCCAGTAGTATTCAGGGGGGTAGCGGGAGGGCCCCCTACAATGAGCAGTTCTTC.

J is TRBJ1-4 and V is TRBV23-1; perhaps TRBD1 as D (5 bases). TRBV23-1 is given ORF status, its function remaining uncertain. The CDR3 has 18 amino acids. The ends were cut back, 0 bases at V and 6 bases at J, with 20 bases in the middle. The CDR3 nucleotides are TGCGCCAGCAGTCAATCTGGGGCCCCACTCCCGGGGGATGAAAAACTGTTTTTT. It encodes CASSQSGAPLPGDEKLFF.

The chain has TRBV7-2 and TRBJ1-5; TRBD1 is a possible D gene (6 bases). Trimming took off 5 bases at V and 3 bases at J, with 17 bases between the two ends. The CDR3 length is 16 residues. Germline CDR1 and CDR2: SGHTA and FQGNSA. The CDR3 DNA reads TGTGCCAGCAGCGGAGGGGGGGGAGCCCCCAATCAGCCCCAGCATTTT. Its protein is CASSGGGGAPNQPQHF.

The genes are TRBV5-1 and TRBJ1-4; D is perhaps TRBD1 (5 bases). The V end was cut by 2 bases, the J end by 4 bases, with 9 bases between. The CDR3 totals 14 residues. Germline V gene sequence: CDR1 SGHRS, CDR2 YFSETQ. The CDR3 here is CASSFWGRNEKLFF. The CDR3 nucleotides read TGCGCCAGCAGCTTTTGGGGCCGTAATGAAAAACTGTTTTTT.

V usage is TRBV20-1 and J usage is TRBJ1-3, with D uncertain. V shed 5 bases and J shed 4 bases, with 6 bases lying between them. CDR1 DFQATT and CDR2 SNEGSKA come from the germline V gene (reference sequence). This CDR3 contains 11 residues. The CDR3: CSAQVGNTIYF. For the CDR3, the DNA is TGCAGTGCTCAGGTGGGAAACACCATATATTTT.

This chain uses TRBV3-1 (or the pseudogene TRBV3-2) with TRBJ1-3; 11 nucleotides line up with TRBD1. V dropped 1 base and J dropped 4; count of bases not matched to a gene: 3. The CDR3 consists of 16 residues. Per germline, CDR1 LGHDT and CDR2 YNNKEL (reference sequence). The CDR3 here is CASSQADRGPGNTIYF. CDR3 DNA sequence: TGTGCCAGCAGCCAAGCGGACAGGGGGCCCGGAAACACCATATATTTT.

The chain joins TRBV7-2 to TRBJ2-3; 7 bases agree with TRBD2. V lost 6 bases, J lost 5 bases, and 11 bases stayed unmatched. CDR3 length: 15 amino acids. CDR1 and CDR2 (germline): SGHTA, FQGNSA. The CDR3 DNA reads TGTGCCAGCAGACCAATGGGAGGGTTGAGAGATACGCAGTATTTT. Translation gives CASRPMGGLRDTQYF.

This sequence joins TRBV5-1 and TRBJ1-1, with TRBD1 identical over 7 bases. V shed 4 bases, J shed 5 bases, and the junction held 8 bases outside the gene matches. Germline CDR1 and CDR2: SGHRS and YFSETQ. This CDR3 spans 14 amino acids. CDR3 DNA: TGCGCCAGCAGCCAGGGGGTAGGGGCGACTGAAGCTTTCTTT. Encoded protein: CASSQGVGATEAFF.

The CDR3, as DNA: TGTGCCAGCGCCCGGGACAGTTCCTACGAGCAGTACTTC. Translated, it gives CASARDSSYEQYF. V and J are TRBV11-3 and TRBJ2-7, with 7 bases fitting TRBD1. This CDR3 spans 13 amino acids. J was trimmed by 1 base and V by 8 bases; bases with no gene match: 5. CDR1 is SGHNT, CDR2 YENEEA, per germline.

The rearrangement links TRBV12-5 to TRBJ2-5, with TRBD2 identical over 11 bases. Trimming cost V 5 bases and J 5 bases; bases outside gene matches: 10. Germline CDR1 LGHNT, CDR2 FRNRAP. The CDR3 length is 16 residues. CDR3 coding DNA: TGTGCTAGTGGTAAATTAGCGGGGGGGCCGAAGGAGACCCAGTACTTC. It specifies CASGKLAGGPKETQYF.

V usage is TRBV4-1 and J usage is TRBJ1-5; 7 bases align to TRBD1. The CDR3 has 15 amino acids. Germline V gene sequence: CDR1 MGHRA, CDR2 YSYEKL. V was clipped by 1 base and J by 4 bases; unmatched bases: 4. The CDR3 region is CASSQVGQINQPQHF. CDR3 sequence (DNA): TGCGCCAGCAGCCAAGTGGGACAGATAAATCAGCCCCAGCATTTT.

The rearrangement uses TRBV27 and TRBJ1-6, with TRBD1 matching 8 bases. From germline, CDR1 is MNHEY and CDR2 SMNVEV (reference sequence). The CDR3 extends over 14 amino acids. V lost 3 bases to trimming and J lost 7 bases; unmatched junction nucleotides: 2. The CDR3 spells CASSLAGGNSPLHF. The CDR3 DNA sequence: TGTGCCAGCAGTTTGGCAGGGGGCAATTCACCCCTCCACTTT.

This chain uses TRBV11-2 with TRBJ2-5; no firm D call. Germline V gives CDR1 SGHAT, CDR2 FQNNGV. V shed 0 bases and J shed 1 base, with 6 bases lying between them. The CDR3 is made up of 14 amino acids. CDR3 sequence (DNA): TGTGCCAGCAGCTTAGATCTAGTCCAAGAGACCCAGTACTTC. This codes for CASSLDLVQETQYF.

The chain uses TRBV29-1 and TRBJ1-1; TRBD1 is a possible D gene (5 bases). Germline CDR1 is SQVTM and CDR2 is ANQGSEA. Trimming took off 3 bases at V and 0 bases at J, with 11 bases between the two ends. The CDR3 is made up of 14 amino acids. The CDR3 nucleotides read TGCAGCGTTGATATGAGACAGTTGAACACTGAAGCTTTCTTT. Translated: CSVDMRQLNTEAFF.

This rearrangement joins TRBV5-1 to TRBJ2-2; D gene unclear. The CDR3 runs to 17 residues. Trimming stripped 0 bases from V and 0 bases from J, with 12 bases between. The germline gives CDR1 SGHRS, CDR2 YFSETQ. The CDR3 loop is CASSLGRSRANTGELFF. The CDR3 bases are TGCGCCAGCAGCTTGGGTCGGTCTAGAGCGAACACCGGGGAGCTGTTTTTT.

This chain uses TRBV7-2 with TRBJ1-6; D is perhaps TRBD1 (6 bases). The CDR3 contains 12 residues. In germline, CDR1 is SGHTA, CDR2 FQGNSA. Trimming took 4 bases from V and 15 from J, leaving 13 bases between them. CDR3 loop: CASSSRTAILHF. The DNA of the CDR3 is TGTGCCAGCAGCTCCCGGACAGCAATCCTCCACTTT.